This T cell receptor (beta chain) was retrieved from a study of blood T cells in healthy people across ages. The CDR3 consists of 13 residues. Germline V gene lookup returns CDR1 MGHRA and CDR2 YSYEKL. V lost 1 base and J lost 9, with 7 bases in between. Together with a sample-barcoded 5' primer, a J-beta primer mix was included in a second PCR lasting roughly 6 to 12 cycles. A tag from a template-switch adaptor with 12 random nucleotides marked each cDNA molecule. TCRdb re-analysed the 5' RACE reads in MiXCR, keeping a single row per CDR3 protein. Of roughly 1,500,000 distinct CDR3 sequences listed, 42% were seen once; the top ten hold approximately 7.9%.

Material: blood. This clonotype was sampled from a young woman in good health. The V and J genes are TRBV4-1 and TRBJ1-6, with unresolved D. The CDR3 loop is CASSQVPGSPLHF. The CDR3 nucleotides read TGCGCCAGCAGCCAAGTACCTGGTTCACCCCTCCACTTT.